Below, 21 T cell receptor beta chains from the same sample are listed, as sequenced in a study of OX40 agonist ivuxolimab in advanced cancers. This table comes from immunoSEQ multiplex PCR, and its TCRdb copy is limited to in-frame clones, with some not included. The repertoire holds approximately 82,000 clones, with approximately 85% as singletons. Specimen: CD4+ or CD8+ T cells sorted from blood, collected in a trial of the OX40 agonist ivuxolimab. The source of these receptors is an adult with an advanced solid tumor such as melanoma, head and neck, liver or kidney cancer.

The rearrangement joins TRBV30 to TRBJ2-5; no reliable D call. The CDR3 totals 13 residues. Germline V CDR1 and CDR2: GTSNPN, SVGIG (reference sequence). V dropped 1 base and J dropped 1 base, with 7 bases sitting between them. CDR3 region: CAWSGGSQETQYF. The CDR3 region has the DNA TGTGCCTGGAGTGGCGGCAGCCAAGAGACCCAGTACTTC.

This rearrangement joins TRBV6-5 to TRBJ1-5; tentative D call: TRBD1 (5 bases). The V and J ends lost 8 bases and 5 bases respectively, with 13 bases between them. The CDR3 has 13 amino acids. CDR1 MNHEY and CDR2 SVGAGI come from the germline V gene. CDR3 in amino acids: CASAGGHYQPQHF. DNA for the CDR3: TGTGCCAGCGCGGGGGGTCACTATCAGCCCCAGCATTTT.

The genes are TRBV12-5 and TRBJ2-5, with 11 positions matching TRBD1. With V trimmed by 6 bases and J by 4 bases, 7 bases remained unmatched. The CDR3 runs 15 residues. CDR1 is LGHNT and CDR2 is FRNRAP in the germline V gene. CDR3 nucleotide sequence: TGTGCTAGTGGGCTCGGGACAGGGGGTCGAGAGACCCAGTACTTC. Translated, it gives CASGLGTGGRETQYF.

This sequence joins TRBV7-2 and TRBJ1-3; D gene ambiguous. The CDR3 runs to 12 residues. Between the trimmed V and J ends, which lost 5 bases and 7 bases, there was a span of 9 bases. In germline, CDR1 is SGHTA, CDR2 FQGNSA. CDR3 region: CASSPAENTIYF. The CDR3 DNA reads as TGTGCCAGCAGCCCGGCCGAGAACACCATATATTTT.

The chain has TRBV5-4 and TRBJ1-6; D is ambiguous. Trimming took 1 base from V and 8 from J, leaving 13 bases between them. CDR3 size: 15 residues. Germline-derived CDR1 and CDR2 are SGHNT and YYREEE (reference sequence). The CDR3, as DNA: TGTGCCAGCAGCTTGACAACCATGCGGCATTCACCCCTCCACTTT. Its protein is CASSLTTMRHSPLHF. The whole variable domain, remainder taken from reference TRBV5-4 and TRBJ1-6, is ETGVTQSPTHLIKTRGQQVTLRCSSQSGHNTVSWYQQALGQGPQFIFQYYREEENGRGNFPPRFSGLQFPNYSSELNVNALELDDSALYLCASSLTTMRHSPLHFGNGTRLTVT.

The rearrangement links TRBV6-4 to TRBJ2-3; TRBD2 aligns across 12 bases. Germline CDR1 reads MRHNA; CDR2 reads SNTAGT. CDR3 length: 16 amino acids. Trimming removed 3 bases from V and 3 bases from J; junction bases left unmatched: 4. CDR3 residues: CASSELAGGGTDTQYF. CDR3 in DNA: TGTGCCAGCAGTGAACTAGCGGGGGGAGGTACAGATACGCAGTATTTT.

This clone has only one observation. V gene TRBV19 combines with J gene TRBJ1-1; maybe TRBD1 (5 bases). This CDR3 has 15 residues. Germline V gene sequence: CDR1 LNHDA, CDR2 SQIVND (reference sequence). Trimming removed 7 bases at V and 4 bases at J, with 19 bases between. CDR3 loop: CASKAPRREGTEAFF. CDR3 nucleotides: TGTGCCAGTAAAGCTCCCCGCAGGGAGGGCACTGAAGCTTTCTTT. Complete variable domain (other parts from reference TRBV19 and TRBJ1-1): DGGITQSPKYLFRKEGQNVTLSCEQNLNHDAMYWYRQDPGQGLRLIYYSQIVNDFQKGDIAEGYSVSREKKESFPLTVTSAQKNPTAFYLCASKAPRREGTEAFFGQGTRLTVV.

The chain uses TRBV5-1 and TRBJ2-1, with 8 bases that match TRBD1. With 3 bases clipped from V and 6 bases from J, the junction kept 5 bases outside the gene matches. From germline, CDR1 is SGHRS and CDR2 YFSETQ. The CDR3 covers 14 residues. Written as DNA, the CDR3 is TGCGCCAGCAGCTCGGGACAGGCTAGCAATGAGCAGTTCTTC. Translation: CASSSGQASNEQFF.

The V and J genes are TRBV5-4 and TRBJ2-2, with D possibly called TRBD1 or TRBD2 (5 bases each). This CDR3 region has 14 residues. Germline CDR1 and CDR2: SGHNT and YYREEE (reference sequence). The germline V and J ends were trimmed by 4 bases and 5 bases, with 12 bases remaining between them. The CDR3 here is CASSSRGETGELFF. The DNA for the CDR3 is TGTGCCAGCAGCAGCAGAGGGGAAACCGGGGAGCTGTTTTTT.

CDR3 in DNA: TGTGCCAGCAGCTTAGGATCTGGGACAGGGGCTGAAAAACTGTTTTTT. It is translated as CASSLGSGTGAEKLFF. V is TRBV11-2 and J is TRBJ1-4; 10 positions agree with TRBD1. V lost 1 base, J lost 7 bases, and 6 bases stayed unmatched. The CDR3 loop spans 16 amino acids. Germline CDR1 reads SGHAT; CDR2 reads FQNNGV.

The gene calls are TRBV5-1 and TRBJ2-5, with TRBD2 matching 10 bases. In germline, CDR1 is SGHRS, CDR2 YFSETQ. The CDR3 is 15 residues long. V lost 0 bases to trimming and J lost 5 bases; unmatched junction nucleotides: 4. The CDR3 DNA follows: TGCGCCAGCAGCTTGGGTGCTAGCGGGGGTGAGACCCAGTACTTC. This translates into CASSLGASGGETQYF.

The CDR3 nucleotides are TGTGCCAGCAGCCCGGGGACCCACCGGAGCGTTAAGGACCAGTACTTC. Translation: CASSPGTHRSVKDQYF. The chain employs TRBV5-4 and TRBJ2-5; the D call may be TRBD1 or TRBD2 (5 bases each). The V and J ends lost 4 bases and 10 bases respectively, with 26 bases between them. Germline V gives CDR1 SGHNT, CDR2 YYREEE (reference sequence). The CDR3 covers 16 residues.

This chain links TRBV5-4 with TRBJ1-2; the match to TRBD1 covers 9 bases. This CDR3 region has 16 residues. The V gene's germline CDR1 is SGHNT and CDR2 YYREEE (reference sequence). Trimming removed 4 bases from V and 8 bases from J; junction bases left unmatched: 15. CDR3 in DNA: TGTGCCAGCAGCCTAAGGACAGGGGCCTCTATCCGAGGCTACACCTTC. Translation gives CASSLRTGASIRGYTF.

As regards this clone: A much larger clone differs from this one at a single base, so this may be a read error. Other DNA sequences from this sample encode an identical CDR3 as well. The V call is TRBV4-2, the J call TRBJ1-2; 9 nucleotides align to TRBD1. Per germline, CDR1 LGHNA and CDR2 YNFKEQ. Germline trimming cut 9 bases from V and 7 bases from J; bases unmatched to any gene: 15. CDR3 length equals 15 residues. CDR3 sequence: CASSSRDRALGGYTF. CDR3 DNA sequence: TGTGCCAGTAGCTCTAGGGACAGGGCACTTGGTGGCTACACCTTC.

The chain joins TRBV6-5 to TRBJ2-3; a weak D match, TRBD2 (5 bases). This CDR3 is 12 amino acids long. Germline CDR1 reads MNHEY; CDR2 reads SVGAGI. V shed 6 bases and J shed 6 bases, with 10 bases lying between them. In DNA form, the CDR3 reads TGTGCCAGCAGCCCTCGGAGGGATACGCAGTATTTT. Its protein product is CASSPRRDTQYF.

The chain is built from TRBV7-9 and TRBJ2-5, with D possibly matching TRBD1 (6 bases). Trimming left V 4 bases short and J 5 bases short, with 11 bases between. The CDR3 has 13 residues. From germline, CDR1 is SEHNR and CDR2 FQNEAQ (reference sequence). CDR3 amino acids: CASSSRGPETQYF. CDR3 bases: TGTGCCAGCAGCTCCAGGGGTCCCGAGACCCAGTACTTC.

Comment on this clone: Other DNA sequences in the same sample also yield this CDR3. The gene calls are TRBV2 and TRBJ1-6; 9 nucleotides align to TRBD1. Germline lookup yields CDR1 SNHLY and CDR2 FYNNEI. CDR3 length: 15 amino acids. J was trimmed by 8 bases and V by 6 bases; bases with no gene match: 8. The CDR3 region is CASSGTGREDSPLHF. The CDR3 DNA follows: TGTGCCAGCAGCGGGACAGGGCGAGAGGATTCACCCCTCCACTTT.

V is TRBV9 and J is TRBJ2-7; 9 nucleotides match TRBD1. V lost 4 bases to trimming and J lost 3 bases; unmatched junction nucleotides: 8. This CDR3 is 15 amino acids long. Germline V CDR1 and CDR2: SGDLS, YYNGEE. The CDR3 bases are TGTGCCAGCAGCCCCCGGACAGGGGACTTCTACGAGCAGTACTTC. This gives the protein CASSPRTGDFYEQYF.

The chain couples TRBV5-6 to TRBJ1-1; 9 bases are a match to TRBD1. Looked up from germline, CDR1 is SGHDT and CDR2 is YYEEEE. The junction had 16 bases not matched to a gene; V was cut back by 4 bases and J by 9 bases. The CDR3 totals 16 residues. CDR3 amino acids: CASSAPLPGQGNKAFF. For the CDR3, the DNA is TGTGCCAGCAGCGCGCCTCTACCGGGACAGGGAAACAAAGCTTTCTTT. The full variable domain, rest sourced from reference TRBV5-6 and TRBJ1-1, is DAGVTQSPTHLIKTRGQQVTLRCSPKSGHDTVSWYQQALGQGPQFIFQYYEEEERQRGNFPDRFSGHQFPNYSSELNVNALLLGDSALYLCASSAPLPGQGNKAFFGQGTRLTVV.

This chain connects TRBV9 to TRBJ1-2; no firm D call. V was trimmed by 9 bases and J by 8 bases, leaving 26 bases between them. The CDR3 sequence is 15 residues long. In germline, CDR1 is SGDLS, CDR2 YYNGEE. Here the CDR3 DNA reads TGTGCCACCTCGAAGGTCTCGGAAGGCTTCCGGGGCTACACCTTC. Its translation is CATSKVSEGFRGYTF.

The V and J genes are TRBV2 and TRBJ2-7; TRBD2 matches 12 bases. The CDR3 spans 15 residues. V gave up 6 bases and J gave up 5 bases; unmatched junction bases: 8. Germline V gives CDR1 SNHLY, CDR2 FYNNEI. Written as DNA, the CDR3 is TGTGCCAGCAGCCCGACGACTAGCGGGGGCCACGAGCAGTACTTC. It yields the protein CASSPTTSGGHEQYF.